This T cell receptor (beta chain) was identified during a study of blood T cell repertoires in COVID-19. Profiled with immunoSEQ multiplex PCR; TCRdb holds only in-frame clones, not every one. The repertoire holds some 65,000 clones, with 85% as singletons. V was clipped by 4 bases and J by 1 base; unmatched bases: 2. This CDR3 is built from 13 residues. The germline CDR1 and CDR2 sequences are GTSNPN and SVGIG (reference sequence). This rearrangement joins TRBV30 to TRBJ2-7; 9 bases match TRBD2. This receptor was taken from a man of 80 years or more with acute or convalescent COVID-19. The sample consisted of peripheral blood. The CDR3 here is CAWTSGTSYEQYF. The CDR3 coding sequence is TGTGCCTGGACTAGCGGGACTTCCTACGAGCAGTACTTC.